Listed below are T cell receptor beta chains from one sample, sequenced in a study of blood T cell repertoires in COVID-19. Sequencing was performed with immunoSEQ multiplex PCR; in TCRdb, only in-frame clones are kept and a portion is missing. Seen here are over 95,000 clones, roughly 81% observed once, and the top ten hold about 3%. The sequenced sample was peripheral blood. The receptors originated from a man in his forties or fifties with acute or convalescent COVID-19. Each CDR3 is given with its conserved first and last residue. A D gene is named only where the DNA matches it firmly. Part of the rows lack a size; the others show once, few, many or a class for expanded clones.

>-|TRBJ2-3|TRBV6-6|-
TGTGCCACGCAGACAGGGAGGGATACGCAGTATTTT
CATQTGRDTQYF
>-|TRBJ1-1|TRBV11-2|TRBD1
TGTGCCAGCAGCGCGGGACAGGGGAACACTGAAGCTTTCTTT
CASSAGQGNTEAFF
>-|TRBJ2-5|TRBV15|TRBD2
TGTGCCACCAGCAGAGTCCTAGCGGGGAAAGAGACCCAGTACTTC
CATSRVLAGKETQYF
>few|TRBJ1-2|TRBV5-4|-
TGTGCCAGCAGCTCGACAGTATCCAATAACTATGGCTACACCTTC
CASSSTVSNNYGYTF
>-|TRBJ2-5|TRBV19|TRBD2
TGTGCCAGCCGGGAGGAAAGCAGAGAGACCCAGTACTTC
CASREESRETQYF
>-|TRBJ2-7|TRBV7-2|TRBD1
TGTGCCAGCAGCTTTCCCGGGACAGTCTCCTACGAGCAGTACTTC
CASSFPGTVSYEQYF
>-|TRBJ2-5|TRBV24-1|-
TGTGCCACCAGTGACCTCGCAGCGCGGGAGACCCAGTACTTC
CATSDLAARETQYF
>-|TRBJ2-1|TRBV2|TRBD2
TGTGCCAGCAGTGAAGCGCTGACTAGCGGGGGTTCATACAATGAGCAGTTCTTC
CASSEALTSGGSYNEQFF
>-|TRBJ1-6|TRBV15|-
TGTGCCACCAAGGAGCCAGAAACTTATAATTCACCCCTCCACTTT
CATKEPETYNSPLHF
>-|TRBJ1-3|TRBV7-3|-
TGTGCCAGCAGCATCAACCAGGGAAACACCATATATTTT
CASSINQGNTIYF
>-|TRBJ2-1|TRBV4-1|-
TGCGCCAGCAGCCAAGATCGTCTGACTTTTCAGTTCTTC
CASSQDRLTFQFF
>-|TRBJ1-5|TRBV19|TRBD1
TGTGCCAGTAGTATGGGTACAGGGGGCCCAAGCAATCAGCCCCAGCATTTT
CASSMGTGGPSNQPQHF
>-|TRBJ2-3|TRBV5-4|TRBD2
TGTGCCAGCAGCAATAGACTAGCCACAGATACGCAGTATTTT
CASSNRLATDTQYF
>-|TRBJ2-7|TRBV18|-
TGTGCCAGCTCGGAGGGGCAGGGCTACGAGCAGTACTTC
CASSEGQGYEQYF
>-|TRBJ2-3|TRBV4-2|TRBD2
TGTGCCAGCAGCCAAGACACGGCTAGCGGGGGGACAGATACGCAGTATTTT
CASSQDTASGGTDTQYF
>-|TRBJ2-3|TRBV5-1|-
TGCGCCAGCAGCTTGGTCGCAGGTAGCACAGATACGCAGTATTTT
CASSLVAGSTDTQYF
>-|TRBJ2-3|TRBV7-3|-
TGTGCCAGCAGCTTAAGAGAGGGGGGGCCGATGAACACAGATACGCAGTATTTT
CASSLREGGPMNTDTQYF
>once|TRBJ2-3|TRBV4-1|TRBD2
TGCGCCAGCAGCCAAGAGGCTAGCGGGGGGTCCACAGATACGCAGTATTTT
CASSQEASGGSTDTQYF
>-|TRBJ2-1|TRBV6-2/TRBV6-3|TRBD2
TGTGCCAGCAGTACCCCAGCGGGGAGCTCCTACAATGAGCAGTTCTTC
CASSTPAGSSYNEQFF
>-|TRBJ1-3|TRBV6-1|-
TGTGCCAGCAGTGAGGTCCGGAACACCATATATTTT
CASSEVRNTIYF
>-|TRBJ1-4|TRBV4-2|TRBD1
TGTGCCAGCAGCCCACGGTCCGGGACAGGGAATGAAAAACTGTTTTTT
CASSPRSGTGNEKLFF
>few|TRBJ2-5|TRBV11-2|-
TGTGCCAGCAGCACCAACCAGGGCCCGCCGTACTTC
CASSTNQGPPYF
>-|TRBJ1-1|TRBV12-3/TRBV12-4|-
TGTGCCAGCAGTTTAGAGGGGCGGACTGAAGCTTTCTTT
CASSLEGRTEAFF
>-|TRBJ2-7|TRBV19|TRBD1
TGTGCCAGTAGTATTTCGGGGACAGGGGAGTACGAGCAGTACTTC
CASSISGTGEYEQYF
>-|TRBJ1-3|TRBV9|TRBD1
TGTGCCAGCAGCGTAGAGGACAGGCGAAACACCATATATTTT
CASSVEDRRNTIYF
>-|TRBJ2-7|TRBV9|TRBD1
TGTGCCAGCAGCGCCGGGACAGGGGGTCTGTACGAGCAGTACTTC
CASSAGTGGLYEQYF
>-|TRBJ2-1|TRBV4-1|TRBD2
TGCGCCAGCAGCCAAGATCCCGGACTAGCCTCCGCCAATGAGCAGTTCTTC
CASSQDPGLASANEQFF
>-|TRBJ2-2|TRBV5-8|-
TGTGCCAGCAGCCCGGTCCAGGGAAGGGCGAACACCGGGGAGCTGTTTTTT
CASSPVQGRANTGELFF
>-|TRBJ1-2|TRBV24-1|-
TGTGCCACCAGTGACCAAACAGGGACGGGCTATGGCTACACCTTC
CATSDQTGTGYGYTF
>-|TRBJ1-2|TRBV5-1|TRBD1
TGCGCCAGCAGCCTCACAGGGGGCGGCTATGGCTACACCTTC
CASSLTGGGYGYTF
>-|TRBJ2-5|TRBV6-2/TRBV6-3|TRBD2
TGTGCCAGCAGTTACCGGACTAGCGGGGAAGAGACCCAGTACTTC
CASSYRTSGEETQYF
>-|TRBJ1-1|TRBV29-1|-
TGCAGCGTTGAAGCCCCGGGACACATGAACACTGAAGCTTTCTTT
CSVEAPGHMNTEAFF
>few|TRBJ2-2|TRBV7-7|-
TGTGCCAGCAGCATGGGGGGGAACACCGGGGAGCTGTTTTTT
CASSMGGNTGELFF
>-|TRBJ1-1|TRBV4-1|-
TGCGCCAGCAGCCAAGATCAGGTGGGGAGGACTGAAGCTTTCTTT
CASSQDQVGRTEAFF
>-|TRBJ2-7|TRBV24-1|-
TGTGCCACCAGCAGGGGACCCTACTCCTACGAGCAGTACTTC
CATSRGPYSYEQYF
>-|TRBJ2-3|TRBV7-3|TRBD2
TGTGCCAGCAGCCCAAGGGGACTAGCGGGGGACGGCACAGATACGCAGTATTTT
CASSPRGLAGDGTDTQYF
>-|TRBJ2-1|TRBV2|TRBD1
TGTGCCAGCAGTTTGGGACAGCACAATGAGCAGTTCTTC
CASSLGQHNEQFF
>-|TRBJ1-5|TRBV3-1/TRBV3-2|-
TGTGCCAGCAGCCAAGATATCAACAGGGAAGGTAATCAGCCCCAGCATTTT
CASSQDINREGNQPQHF
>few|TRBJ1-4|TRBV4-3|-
TGCGCCAGCAGCCAAGAGGGTCCAGGGGAAACGGAAAAACTGTTTTTT
CASSQEGPGETEKLFF
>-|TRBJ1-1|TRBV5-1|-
TGCGCCAGCAGCCCTAATCAACAGGCTACTGAAGCTTTCTTT
CASSPNQQATEAFF
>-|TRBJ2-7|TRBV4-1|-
TGCGCCAGCAGCCAGCTTCCGGTAAGCTCCTACGAGCAGTACTTC
CASSQLPVSSYEQYF
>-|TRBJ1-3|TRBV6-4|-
TGTGCCAGCAGTGACGGCCCTGGAAACACCATATATTTT
CASSDGPGNTIYF
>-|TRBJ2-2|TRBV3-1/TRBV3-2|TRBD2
TGTGCCAGCAACCCACTAGCGGGGGGGCCGGACACCGGGGAGCTGTTTTTT
CASNPLAGGPDTGELFF
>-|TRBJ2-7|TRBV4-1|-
TGCGCCAGCAGCCAGGGACTGGCTCCCTACGAGCAGTACTTC
CASSQGLAPYEQYF
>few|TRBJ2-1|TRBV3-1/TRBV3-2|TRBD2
TGTGCCAGCAGCCAAGATCCCCGACTAGCGGGGATCGATGAGCAGTTCTTC
CASSQDPRLAGIDEQFF
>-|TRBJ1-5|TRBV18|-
TGTGCCAGCTCACCACGGGCAGGGCAGGAGCCCCAGCATTTT
CASSPRAGQEPQHF
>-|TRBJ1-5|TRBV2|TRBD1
TGTGCCAGCAGCGAACGGGACAGGGCCCAGCCCCAGCATTTT
CASSERDRAQPQHF
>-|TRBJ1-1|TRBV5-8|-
TGTGCCAGCCCCGCAGCGGGTGTGATAACTGAAGCTTTCTTT
CASPAAGVITEAFF
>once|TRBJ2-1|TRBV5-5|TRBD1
TGTGCCAGCAGCGTGGACAGGGGGGATAATGAGCAGTTCTTC
CASSVDRGDNEQFF
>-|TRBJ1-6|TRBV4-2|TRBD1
TGTGCCAGCAGCCAAGAACCAGGGGGAAAAAATTCACCCCTCCACTTT
CASSQEPGGKNSPLHF
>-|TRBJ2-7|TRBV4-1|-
TGCGCCAGCAGCCAAGATCCACTAGCTTCAGCCCTCGAGCAGTACTTC
CASSQDPLASALEQYF
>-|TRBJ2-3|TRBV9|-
TGTGCCAGCAGCTTCGGGGGCACAGATACGCAGTATTTT
CASSFGGTDTQYF
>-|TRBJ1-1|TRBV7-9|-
TGTGCCAGCAGCTTAGAGACAGGAACTGAAGCTTTCTTT
CASSLETGTEAFF
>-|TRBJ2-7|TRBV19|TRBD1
TGTGCCAGTAGTATAAACCAACGGGGGGGACAGGGGACCTACGAGCAGTACTTC
CASSINQRGGQGTYEQYF
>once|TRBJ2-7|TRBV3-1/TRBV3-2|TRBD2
TGTGCCAGCAGCCCCCAGCGGGGGCTCGACTACGAGCAGTACTTC
CASSPQRGLDYEQYF
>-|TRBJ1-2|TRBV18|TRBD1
TGTGCCAGCACCAGGGGGCGCGGCTATGGCTACACCTTC
CASTRGRGYGYTF
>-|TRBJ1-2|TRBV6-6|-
TGTGCCAGCAGCCCGATTTCGACAGCCTCAAACTATGGCTACACCTTC
CASSPISTASNYGYTF
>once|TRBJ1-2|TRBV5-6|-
TGTGCCAGCAGCTTGTGGAAGGGGTACGGCTACACCTTC
CASSLWKGYGYTF
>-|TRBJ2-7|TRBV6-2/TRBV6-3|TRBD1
TGTGCCAGCAGTTACTTGGGGGACAGCTCCTACGAGCAGTACTTC
CASSYLGDSSYEQYF
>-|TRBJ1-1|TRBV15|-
TGTGCCACCAGCAGAGATGGACACTTGAACACTGAAGCTTTCTTT
CATSRDGHLNTEAFF